Here is one TCR beta chain with its context. This entry comes from a study of blood T cell repertoires in COVID-19. Authors' processing steps: Reference gene primer amplification yielded estimated nucleated cell counts. Assay used: immunoSEQ multiplex PCR; TCRdb lists only in-frame clones, some missing. V, J and clone size are those of that table, while D and trimming were read from the DNA. The sample includes fewer than 150,000 clones, around nine tenths seen only once; the top ten take more than 3.5%. The sample was peripheral blood. The receptor was isolated from a woman in her forties with acute or convalescent COVID-19.

For the CDR3, the DNA is TGTGCCAGCAGCGACATTTTAGATACGCAGTATTTT. As protein: CASSDILDTQYF. The chain is built from TRBV3-1 (or the pseudogene TRBV3-2) and TRBJ2-3; D unresolved. V gave up 5 bases and J gave up 5 bases, with 8 bases separating them. CDR3 length: 12 residues. Per the germline V gene, CDR1 is LGHDT and CDR2 is YNNKEL (reference sequence).